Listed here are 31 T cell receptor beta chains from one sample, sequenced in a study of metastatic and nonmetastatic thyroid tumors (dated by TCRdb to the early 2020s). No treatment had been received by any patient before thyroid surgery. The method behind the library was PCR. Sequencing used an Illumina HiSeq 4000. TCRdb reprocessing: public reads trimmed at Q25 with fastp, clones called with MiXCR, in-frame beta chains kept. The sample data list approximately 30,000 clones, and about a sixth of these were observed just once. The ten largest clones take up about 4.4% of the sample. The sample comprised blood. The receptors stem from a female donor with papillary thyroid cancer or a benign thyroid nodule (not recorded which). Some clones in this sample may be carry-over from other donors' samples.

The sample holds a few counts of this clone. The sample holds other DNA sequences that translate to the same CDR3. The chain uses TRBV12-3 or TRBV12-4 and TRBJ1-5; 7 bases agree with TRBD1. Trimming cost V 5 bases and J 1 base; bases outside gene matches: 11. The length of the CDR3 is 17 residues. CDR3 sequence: CASSPTGPPLSNQPQHF. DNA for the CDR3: TGTGCCAGCAGTCCGACAGGGCCCCCATTAAGCAATCAGCCCCAGCATTTT.

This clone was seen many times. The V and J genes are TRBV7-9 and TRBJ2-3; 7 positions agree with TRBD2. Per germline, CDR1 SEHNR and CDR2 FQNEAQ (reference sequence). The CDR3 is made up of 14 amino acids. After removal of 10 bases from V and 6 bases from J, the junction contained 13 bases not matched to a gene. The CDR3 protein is CATQRGGSGDTQYF. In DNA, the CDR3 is TGTGCCACCCAACGTGGCGGGAGCGGGGATACGCAGTATTTT. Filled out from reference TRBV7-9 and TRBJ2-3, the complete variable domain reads DTGVSQNPRHKITKRGQNVTFRCDPISEHNRLYWYRQTLGQGPEFLTYFQNEAQLEKSRLLSDRFSAERPKGSFSTLEIQRTEQGDSAMYLCATQRGGSGDTQYFGPGTRLTVL.

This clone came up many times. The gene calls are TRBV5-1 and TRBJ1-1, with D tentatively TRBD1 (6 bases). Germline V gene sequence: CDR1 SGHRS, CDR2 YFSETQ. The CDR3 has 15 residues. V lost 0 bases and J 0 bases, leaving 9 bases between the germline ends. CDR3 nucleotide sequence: TGCGCCAGCAGCTTGGAGGGGGGCGTGAACACTGAAGCTTTCTTT. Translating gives CASSLEGGVNTEAFF.

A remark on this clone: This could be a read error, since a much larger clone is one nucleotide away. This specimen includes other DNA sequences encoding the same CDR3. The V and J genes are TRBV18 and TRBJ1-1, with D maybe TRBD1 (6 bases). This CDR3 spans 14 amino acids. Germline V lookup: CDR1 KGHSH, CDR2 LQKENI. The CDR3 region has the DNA TGCGCCAGCCAGGCCGGGACACGGAACACTGAAGCTTTCTTT. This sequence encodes CASQAGTRNTEAFF. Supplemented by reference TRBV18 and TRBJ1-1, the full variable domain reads NAGVMQNPRHLVRRRGQEARLRCSPMKGHSHVYWYRQLPEEGLKFMVYLQKENIIDESGMPKERFSAEFPKEGPSILRIQQVVRGDSAAYFCASQAGTRNTEAFFGQGTRLTVV.

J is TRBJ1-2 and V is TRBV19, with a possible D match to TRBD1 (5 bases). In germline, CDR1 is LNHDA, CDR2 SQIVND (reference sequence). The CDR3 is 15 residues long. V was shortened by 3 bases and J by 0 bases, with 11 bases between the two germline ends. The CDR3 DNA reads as TGTGCCAGTAGTATGGCCCAGGGAACTAACTATGGCTACACCTTC. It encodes CASSMAQGTNYGYTF. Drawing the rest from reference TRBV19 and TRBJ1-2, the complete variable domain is DGGITQSPKYLFRKEGQNVTLSCEQNLNHDAMYWYRQDPGQGLRLIYYSQIVNDFQKGDIAEGYSVSREKKESFPLTVTSAQKNPTAFYLCASSMAQGTNYGYTFGSGTRLTVV.

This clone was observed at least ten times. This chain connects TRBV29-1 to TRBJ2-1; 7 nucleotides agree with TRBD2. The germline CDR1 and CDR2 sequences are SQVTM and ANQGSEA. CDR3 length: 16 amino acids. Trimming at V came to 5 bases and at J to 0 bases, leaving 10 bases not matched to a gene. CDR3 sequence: CSVRFTSESSYNEQFF. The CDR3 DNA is TGCAGCGTTCGATTTACTAGCGAGAGCTCCTACAATGAGCAGTTCTTC.

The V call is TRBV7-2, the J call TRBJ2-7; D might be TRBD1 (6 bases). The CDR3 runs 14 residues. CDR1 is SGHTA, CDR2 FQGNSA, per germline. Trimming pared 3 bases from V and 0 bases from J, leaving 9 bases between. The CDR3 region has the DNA TGTGCCAGCAGCTTGGAGGACAGCTCCTACGAGCAGTACTTC. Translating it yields CASSLEDSSYEQYF.

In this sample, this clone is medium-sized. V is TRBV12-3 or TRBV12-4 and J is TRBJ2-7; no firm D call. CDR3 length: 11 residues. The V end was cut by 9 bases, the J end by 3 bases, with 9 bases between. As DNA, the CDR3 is TGTGCCAGTTCGAAAAGCTACGAGCAGTACTTC. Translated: CASSKSYEQYF.

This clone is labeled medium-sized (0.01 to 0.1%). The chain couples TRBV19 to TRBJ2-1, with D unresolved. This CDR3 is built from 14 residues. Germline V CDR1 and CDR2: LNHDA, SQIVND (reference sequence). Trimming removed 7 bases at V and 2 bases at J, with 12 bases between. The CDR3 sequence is CASKAEPTYNEQFF. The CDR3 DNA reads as TGTGCCAGTAAGGCGGAACCCACCTACAATGAGCAGTTCTTC.

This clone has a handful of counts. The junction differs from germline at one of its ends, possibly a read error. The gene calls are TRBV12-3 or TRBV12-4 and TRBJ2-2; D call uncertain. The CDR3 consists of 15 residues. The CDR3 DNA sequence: TGTGCCAGCAGAGGACCGGTACAGAACACCGGTGAGCTGTTTTTT. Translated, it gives CASRGPVQNTGELFF.

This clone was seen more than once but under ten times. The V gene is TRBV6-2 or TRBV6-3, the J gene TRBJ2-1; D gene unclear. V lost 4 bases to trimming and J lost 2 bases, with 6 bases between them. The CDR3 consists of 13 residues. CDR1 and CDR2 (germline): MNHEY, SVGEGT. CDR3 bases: TGTGCCAGCAGTTTGTACACCTACAATGAGCAGTTCTTC. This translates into CASSLYTYNEQFF.

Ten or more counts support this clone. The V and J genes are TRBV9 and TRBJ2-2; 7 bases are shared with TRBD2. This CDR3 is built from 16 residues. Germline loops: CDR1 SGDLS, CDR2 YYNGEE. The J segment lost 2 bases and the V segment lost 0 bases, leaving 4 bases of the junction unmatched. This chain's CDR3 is CASSVGASGNTGELFF. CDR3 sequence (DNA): TGTGCCAGCAGCGTAGGGGCTAGCGGCAACACCGGGGAGCTGTTTTTT. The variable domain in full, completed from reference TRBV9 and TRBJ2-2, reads DSGVTQTPKHLITATGQRVTLRCSPRSGDLSVYWYQQSLDQGLQFLIQYYNGEERAKGNILERFSAQQFPDLHSELNLSSLELGDSALYFCASSVGASGNTGELFFGEGSRLTVL.

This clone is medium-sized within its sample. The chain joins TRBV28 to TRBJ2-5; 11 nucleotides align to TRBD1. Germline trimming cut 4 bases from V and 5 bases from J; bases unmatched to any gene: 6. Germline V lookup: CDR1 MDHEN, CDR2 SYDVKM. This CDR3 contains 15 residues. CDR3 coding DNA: TGTGCCAGCAGTTCACCGGGACAGGGGGGGGAGACCCAGTACTTC. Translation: CASSSPGQGGETQYF. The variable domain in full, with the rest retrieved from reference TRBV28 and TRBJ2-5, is DVKVTQSSRYLVKRTGEKVFLECVQDMDHENMFWYRQDPGLGLRLIYFSYDVKMKEKGDIPEGYSVSREKKERFSLILESASTNQTSMYLCASSSPGQGGETQYFGPGTRLLVL.

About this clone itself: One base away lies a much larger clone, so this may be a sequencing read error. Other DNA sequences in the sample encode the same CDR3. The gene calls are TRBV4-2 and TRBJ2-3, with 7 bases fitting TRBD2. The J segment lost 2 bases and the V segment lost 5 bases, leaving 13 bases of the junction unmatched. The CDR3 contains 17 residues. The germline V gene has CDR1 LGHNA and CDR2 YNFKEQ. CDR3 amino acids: CASSGGGHEGYTDTQYF. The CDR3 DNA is TGTGCCAGCAGCGGGGGGGGTCACGAAGGCTACACAGATACGCAGTATTTT.

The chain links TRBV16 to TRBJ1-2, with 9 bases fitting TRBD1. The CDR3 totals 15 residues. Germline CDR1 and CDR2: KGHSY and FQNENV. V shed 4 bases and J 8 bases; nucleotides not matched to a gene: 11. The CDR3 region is CASSLTGGRSEGYTF. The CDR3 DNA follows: TGTGCCAGCAGCCTTACAGGGGGCCGATCGGAGGGCTACACCTTC.

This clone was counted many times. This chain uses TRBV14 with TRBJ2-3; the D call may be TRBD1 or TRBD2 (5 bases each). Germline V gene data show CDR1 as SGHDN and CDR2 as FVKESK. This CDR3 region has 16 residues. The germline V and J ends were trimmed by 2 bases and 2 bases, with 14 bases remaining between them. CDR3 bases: TGTGCCAGCAGCCAACTCTTTGGGGGACCCACAGATACGCAGTATTTT. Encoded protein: CASSQLFGGPTDTQYF.

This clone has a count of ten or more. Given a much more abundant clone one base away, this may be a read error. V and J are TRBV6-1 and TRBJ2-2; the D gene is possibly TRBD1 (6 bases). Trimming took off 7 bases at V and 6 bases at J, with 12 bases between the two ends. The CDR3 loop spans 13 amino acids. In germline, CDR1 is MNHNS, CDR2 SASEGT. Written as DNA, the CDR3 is TGTGCCAGCAACCAACAGGGTGCCGGGGAGCTGTTTTTT. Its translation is CASNQQGAGELFF.

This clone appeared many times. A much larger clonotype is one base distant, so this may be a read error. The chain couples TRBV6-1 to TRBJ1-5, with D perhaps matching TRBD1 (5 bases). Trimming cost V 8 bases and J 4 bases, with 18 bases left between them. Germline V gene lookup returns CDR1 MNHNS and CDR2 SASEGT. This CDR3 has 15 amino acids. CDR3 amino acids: CASRPGAGFNQPQHF. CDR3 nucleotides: TGTGCCAGCCGACCCGGGGCAGGGTTTAATCAGCCCCAGCATTTT.

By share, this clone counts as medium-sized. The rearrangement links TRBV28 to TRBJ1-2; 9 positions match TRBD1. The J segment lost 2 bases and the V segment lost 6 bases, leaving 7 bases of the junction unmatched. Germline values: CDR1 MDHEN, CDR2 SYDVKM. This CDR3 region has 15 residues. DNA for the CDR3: TGTGCCAGCAGCGGGACAGGGTTGAAAAACTATGGCTACACCTTC. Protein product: CASSGTGLKNYGYTF.

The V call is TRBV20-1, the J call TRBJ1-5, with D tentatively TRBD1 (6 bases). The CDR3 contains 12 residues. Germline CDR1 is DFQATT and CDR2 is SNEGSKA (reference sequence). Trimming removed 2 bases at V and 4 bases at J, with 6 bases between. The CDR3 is CSARQGNQPQHF. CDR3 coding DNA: TGCAGTGCTAGACAGGGGAATCAGCCCCAGCATTTT.

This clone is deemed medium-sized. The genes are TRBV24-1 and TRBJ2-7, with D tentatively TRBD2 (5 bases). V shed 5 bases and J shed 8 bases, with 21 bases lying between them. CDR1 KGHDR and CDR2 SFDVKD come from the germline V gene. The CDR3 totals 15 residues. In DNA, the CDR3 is TGTGCCACCAGTGGAGGGCCCGGGGTCCGGGAAAAGCAGTACTTC. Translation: CATSGGPGVREKQYF.

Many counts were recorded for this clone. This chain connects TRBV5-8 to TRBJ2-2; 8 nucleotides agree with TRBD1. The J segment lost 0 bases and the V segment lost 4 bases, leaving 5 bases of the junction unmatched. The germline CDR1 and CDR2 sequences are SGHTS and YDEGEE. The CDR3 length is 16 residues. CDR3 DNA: TGTGCCAGCAGCAAAAAGGACAGGGCGAACACCGGGGAGCTGTTTTTT. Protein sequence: CASSKKDRANTGELFF.

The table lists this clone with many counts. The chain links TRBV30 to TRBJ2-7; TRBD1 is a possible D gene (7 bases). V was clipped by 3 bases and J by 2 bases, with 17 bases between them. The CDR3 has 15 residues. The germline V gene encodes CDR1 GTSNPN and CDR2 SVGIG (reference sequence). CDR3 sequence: CAWRRGAGGPYEQYF. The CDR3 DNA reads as TGTGCCTGGAGGAGAGGGGCAGGGGGGCCCTACGAGCAGTACTTC.

CDR3 region: CVSSGRSTGELFF. For the CDR3, the DNA is TGTGTCAGCAGCGGGAGGTCGACCGGGGAGCTGTTTTTT. The chain carries TRBV19 and TRBJ2-2; 9 bases are shared with TRBD2. Germline assignment: CDR1 LNHDA and CDR2 SQIVND (reference sequence). This CDR3 spans 13 amino acids.

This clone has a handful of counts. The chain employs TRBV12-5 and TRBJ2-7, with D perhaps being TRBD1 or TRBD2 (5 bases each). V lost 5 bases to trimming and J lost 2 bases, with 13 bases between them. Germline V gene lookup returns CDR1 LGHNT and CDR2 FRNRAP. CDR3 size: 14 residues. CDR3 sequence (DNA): TGTGCTAGTGGTAACCGGGACGGGCCCTACGAGCAGTACTTC. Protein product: CASGNRDGPYEQYF.

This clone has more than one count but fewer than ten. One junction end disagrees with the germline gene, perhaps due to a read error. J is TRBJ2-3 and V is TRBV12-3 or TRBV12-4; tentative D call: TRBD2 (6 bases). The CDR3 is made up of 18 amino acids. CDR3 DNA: TGTGCCAACAGTTATCCCTACGGAGGGACTGCCACTGGTGATACGCAGTATTTT. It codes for CANSYPYGGTATGDTQYF.

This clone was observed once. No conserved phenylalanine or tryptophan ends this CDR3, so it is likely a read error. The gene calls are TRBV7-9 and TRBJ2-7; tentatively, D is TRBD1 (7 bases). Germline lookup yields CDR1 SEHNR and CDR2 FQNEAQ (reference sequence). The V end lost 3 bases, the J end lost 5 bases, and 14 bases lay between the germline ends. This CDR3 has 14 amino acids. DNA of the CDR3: TGTGCCAGCAGCTTTCGTCAGGGGGGCAACGAGCAGTACCTC. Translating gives CASSFRQGGNEQYL.

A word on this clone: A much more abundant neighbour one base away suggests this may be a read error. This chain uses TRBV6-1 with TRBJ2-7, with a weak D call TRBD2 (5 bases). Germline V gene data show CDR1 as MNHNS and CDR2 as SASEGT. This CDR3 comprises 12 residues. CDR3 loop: CASRGLAYGQYF. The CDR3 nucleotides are TGTGCCAGCAGAGGACTTGCCTACGGGCAGTACTTC.

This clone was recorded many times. DNA for the CDR3: TGTGCCAGCAGCCAAGATGCGATTTACGAGCAGTACTTC. As protein: CASSQDAIYEQYF. This chain uses TRBV3-1 with TRBJ2-7; D uncertain. This CDR3 contains 13 residues. Germline CDR1 reads LGHDT; CDR2 reads YNNKEL (reference sequence). V lost 0 bases and J 4 bases, leaving 7 bases between the germline ends.

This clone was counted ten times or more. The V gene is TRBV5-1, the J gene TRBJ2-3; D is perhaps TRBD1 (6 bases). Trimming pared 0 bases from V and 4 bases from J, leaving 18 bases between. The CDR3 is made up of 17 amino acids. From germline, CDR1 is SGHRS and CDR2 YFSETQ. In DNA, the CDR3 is TGCGCCAGCAGCTTGGCGTCGACAGGAGGTTCGGCAGATACGCAGTATTTT. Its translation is CASSLASTGGSADTQYF.

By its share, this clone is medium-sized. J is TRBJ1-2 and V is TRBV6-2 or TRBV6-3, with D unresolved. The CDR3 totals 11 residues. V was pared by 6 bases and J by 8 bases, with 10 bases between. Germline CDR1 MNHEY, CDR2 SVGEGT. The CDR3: CASREREGYTF. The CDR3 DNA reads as TGTGCCAGCAGAGAGCGGGAGGGCTACACCTTC.